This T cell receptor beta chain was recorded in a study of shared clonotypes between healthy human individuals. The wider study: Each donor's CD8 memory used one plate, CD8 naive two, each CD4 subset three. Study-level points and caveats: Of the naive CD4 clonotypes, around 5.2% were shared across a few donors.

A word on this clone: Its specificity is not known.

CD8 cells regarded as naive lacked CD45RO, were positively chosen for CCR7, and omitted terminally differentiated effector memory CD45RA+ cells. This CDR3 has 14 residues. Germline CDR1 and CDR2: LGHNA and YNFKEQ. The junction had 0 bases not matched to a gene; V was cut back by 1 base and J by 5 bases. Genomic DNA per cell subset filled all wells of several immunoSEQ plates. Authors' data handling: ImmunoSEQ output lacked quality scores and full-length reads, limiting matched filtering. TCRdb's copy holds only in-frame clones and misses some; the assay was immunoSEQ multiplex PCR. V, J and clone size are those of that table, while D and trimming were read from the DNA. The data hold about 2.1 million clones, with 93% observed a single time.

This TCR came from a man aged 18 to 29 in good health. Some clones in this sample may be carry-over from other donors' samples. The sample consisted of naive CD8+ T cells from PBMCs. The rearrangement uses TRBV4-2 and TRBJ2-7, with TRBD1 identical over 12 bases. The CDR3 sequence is CASSQGDRGHEQYF. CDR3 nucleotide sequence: TGTGCCAGCAGCCAAGGGGACAGGGGGCACGAGCAGTACTTC.